The 13 T cell receptor beta chains below come from one sample, sequenced in a study of blood T cell repertoires in COVID-19. Assay used: immunoSEQ multiplex PCR; TCRdb lists only in-frame clones, some missing. The table has about 36,000 clones, 85% seen once. The sample was peripheral blood. All receptors come from a human donor in a cohort sampled during active COVID-19.

The chain recombines TRBV5-1 with TRBJ2-1; TRBD1 agrees at 7 bases. Per germline, CDR1 SGHRS and CDR2 YFSETQ. This CDR3 has 16 amino acids. V gave up 3 bases and J gave up 6 bases; unmatched junction bases: 12. This chain's CDR3 is CASSSRGTAQPNEQFF. In DNA form, the CDR3 reads TGCGCCAGCAGCTCAAGGGGGACAGCCCAACCCAATGAGCAGTTCTTC.

V is TRBV5-1 and J is TRBJ2-2; the match to TRBD1 covers 8 bases. The CDR3 spans 15 residues. V was clipped by 4 bases and J by 3 bases; unmatched bases: 5. CDR1 is SGHRS, CDR2 YFSETQ, per germline. CDR3 residues: CASSRQGRHTGELFF. The CDR3 DNA follows: TGCGCCAGCAGCCGACAGGGGCGTCACACCGGGGAGCTGTTTTTT.

The rearrangement joins TRBV6-5 to TRBJ2-3; maybe TRBD1 (6 bases). This CDR3 comprises 14 residues. V gave up 5 bases and J gave up 2 bases, with 11 bases separating them. Germline lookup yields CDR1 MNHEY and CDR2 SVGAGI. CDR3 amino acids: CASSTGRLTDTQYF. The CDR3 DNA follows: TGTGCCAGCAGTACAGGGCGGCTCACAGATACGCAGTATTTT.

This clone was observed a few times. Written as DNA, the CDR3 is TGCAGCGTTGGGGACAGGGGCGCAAATAATTCACCCCTCCACTTT. The encoded protein is CSVGDRGANNSPLHF. The V call is TRBV29-1, the J call TRBJ1-6; 10 bases fit TRBD1. Germline values: CDR1 SQVTM, CDR2 ANQGSEA. The V gene end was trimmed by 4 bases and the J gene end by 5 bases; junction bases not matched to a gene: 5. The CDR3 is made up of 15 amino acids.

The V call is TRBV11-2, the J call TRBJ2-3, with TRBD2 identical over 10 bases. The germline gives CDR1 SGHAT, CDR2 FQNNGV. CDR3 length equals 15 residues. The trim removed 4 bases at V and 4 bases at J, leaving 5 bases unmatched. CDR3: CASSSLSGGADTQYF. The CDR3 bases are TGTGCCAGCAGCTCGCTCAGCGGGGGGGCAGATACGCAGTATTTT.

V and J are TRBV19 and TRBJ2-7; possible D gene TRBD1, 6 bases. V lost 3 bases and J 0 bases, leaving 9 bases between the germline ends. Germline lookup yields CDR1 LNHDA and CDR2 SQIVND (reference sequence). The CDR3 extends over 14 amino acids. As DNA, the CDR3 is TGTGCCAGTAGTATTCCAGGGGCCTCCTACGAGCAGTACTTC. Protein: CASSIPGASYEQYF.

The V gene is TRBV30, the J gene TRBJ2-5, with 8 bases that match TRBD2. V shed 2 bases, J shed 6 bases, and the junction held 8 bases outside the gene matches. The CDR3 is 14 residues long. CDR1 and CDR2 from the germline V gene are GTSNPN and SVGIG (reference sequence). CDR3 nucleotide sequence: TGTGCCTGGAGTCTCGGGACTAGTAGTCAGACCCAGTACTTC. Its translation: CAWSLGTSSQTQYF.

This chain uses TRBV9 with TRBJ1-6; D is perhaps TRBD1 (6 bases). Deletions cut 6 bases from V and 11 bases from J, with 18 bases between. Germline CDR1 is SGDLS and CDR2 is YYNGEE. This CDR3 is 14 amino acids long. The CDR3 loop reads CASNSGTLGPPLHF. The CDR3 nucleotides are TGTGCCAGCAACTCCGGGACACTCGGACCACCCCTCCACTTT.

V gene TRBV6-2 or TRBV6-3 combines with J gene TRBJ1-1, with TRBD1 as a possible D gene (6 bases). V lost 4 bases to trimming and J lost 4 bases, with 16 bases between them. The CDR3 is 15 amino acids. Germline CDR1 and CDR2: MNHEY and SVGEGT. CDR3 sequence reads: CASSSHRDTGTEAFF. The DNA for the CDR3 is TGTGCCAGCAGTTCCCACCGGGACACTGGCACTGAAGCTTTCTTT.

The chain is built from TRBV7-9 and TRBJ2-1; TRBD2 aligns across 8 bases. Germline CDR1 and CDR2: SEHNR and FQNEAQ (reference sequence). J gave up 8 bases and V 6 bases, and 12 bases lay outside the gene matches. This CDR3 contains 15 residues. In DNA form, the CDR3 reads TGTGCCAGCAGTTCAGGGCGACTAGCGTCATATGAGCAGTTCTTC. As protein: CASSSGRLASYEQFF.

This sequence joins TRBV11-3 and TRBJ2-2, with TRBD1 as a possible D gene (5 bases). From germline, CDR1 is SGHNT and CDR2 YENEEA. CDR3 length: 16 amino acids. Trimming removed 7 bases from V and 1 base from J, with 16 bases in between. CDR3 coding DNA: TGTGCCAGCACCTTGGGTGGGGCAGTGAACACCGGGGAGCTGTTTTTT. Its protein product is CASTLGGAVNTGELFF.

Only one count was recorded for this clone. This chain joins TRBV6-1 and TRBJ2-7; 7 nucleotides match TRBD1. This CDR3 is 13 amino acids long. With V trimmed by 0 bases and J by 8 bases, 4 bases remained unmatched. Germline V gene sequence: CDR1 MNHNS, CDR2 SASEGT. CDR3 coding DNA: TGTGCCAGCAGTGAAGCCGACAGGGTAAAGCAGTACTTC. Protein: CASSEADRVKQYF.

This clone occurred once. The rearrangement links TRBV6-2 or TRBV6-3 to TRBJ1-2, with D uncertain. This CDR3 contains 12 residues. The V end was cut by 0 bases, the J end by 7 bases, with 6 bases between. Per the germline V gene, CDR1 is MNHEY and CDR2 is SVGEGT. The CDR3 sequence: CASSYSSFGYTF. The CDR3 region has the DNA TGTGCCAGCAGTTACTCGAGCTTTGGCTACACCTTC.